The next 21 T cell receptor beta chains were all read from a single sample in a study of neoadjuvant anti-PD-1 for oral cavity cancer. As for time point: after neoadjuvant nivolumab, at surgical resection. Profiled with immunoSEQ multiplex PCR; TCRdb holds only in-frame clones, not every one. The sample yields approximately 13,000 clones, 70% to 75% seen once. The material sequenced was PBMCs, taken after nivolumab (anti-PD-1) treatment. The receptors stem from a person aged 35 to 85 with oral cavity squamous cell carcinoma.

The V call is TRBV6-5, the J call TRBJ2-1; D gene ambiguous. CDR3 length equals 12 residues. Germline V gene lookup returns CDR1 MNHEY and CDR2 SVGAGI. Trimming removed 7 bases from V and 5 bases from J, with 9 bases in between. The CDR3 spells CASNGEHNEQFF. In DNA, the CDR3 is TGTGCCAGCAACGGCGAGCACAATGAGCAGTTCTTC.

The chain's CDR3 is CASSLPGSSYNSPLHF. The CDR3 DNA is TGTGCCAGCAGCTTGCCAGGGAGCTCCTATAATTCACCCCTCCACTTT. J is TRBJ1-6 and V is TRBV5-5, with D possibly TRBD1 on 5 matching bases. CDR3 length: 16 amino acids. Germline V gene data show CDR1 as SGHKS and CDR2 as YYEKEE (reference sequence). V gave up 1 base and J gave up 0 bases, with 8 bases separating them.

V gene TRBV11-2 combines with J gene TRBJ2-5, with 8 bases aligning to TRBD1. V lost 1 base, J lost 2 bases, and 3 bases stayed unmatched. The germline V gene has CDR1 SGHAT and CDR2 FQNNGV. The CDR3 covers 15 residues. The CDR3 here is CASSLGHRGQETQYF. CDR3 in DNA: TGTGCCAGCAGCTTAGGTCACAGGGGGCAAGAGACCCAGTACTTC.

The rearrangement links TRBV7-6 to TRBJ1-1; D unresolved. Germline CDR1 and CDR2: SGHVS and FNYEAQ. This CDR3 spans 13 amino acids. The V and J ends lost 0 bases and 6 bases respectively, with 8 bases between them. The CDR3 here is CASSLAGMAEAFF. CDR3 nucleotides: TGTGCCAGCAGCTTAGCAGGTATGGCTGAAGCTTTCTTT.

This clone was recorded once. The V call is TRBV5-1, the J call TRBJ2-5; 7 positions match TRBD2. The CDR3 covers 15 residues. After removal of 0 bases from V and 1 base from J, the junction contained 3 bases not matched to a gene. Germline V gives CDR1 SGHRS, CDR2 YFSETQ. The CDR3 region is CASSLGLAIQETQYF. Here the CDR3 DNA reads TGCGCCAGCAGCTTGGGACTAGCAATCCAAGAGACCCAGTACTTC.

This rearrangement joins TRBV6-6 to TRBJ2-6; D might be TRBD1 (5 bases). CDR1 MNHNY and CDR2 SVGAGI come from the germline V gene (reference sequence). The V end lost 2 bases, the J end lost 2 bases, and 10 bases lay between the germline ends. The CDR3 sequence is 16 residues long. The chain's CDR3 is CASSYNQGPGANVLTF. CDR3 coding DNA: TGTGCCAGCAGTTACAACCAGGGTCCTGGGGCCAACGTCCTGACTTTC.

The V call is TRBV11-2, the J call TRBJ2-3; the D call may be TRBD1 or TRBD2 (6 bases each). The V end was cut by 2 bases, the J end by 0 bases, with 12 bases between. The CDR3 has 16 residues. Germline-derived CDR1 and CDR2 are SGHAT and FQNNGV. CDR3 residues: CASSLRLGGSTDTQYF. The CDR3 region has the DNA TGTGCCAGCAGCTTAAGGTTGGGGGGCAGCACAGATACGCAGTATTTT.

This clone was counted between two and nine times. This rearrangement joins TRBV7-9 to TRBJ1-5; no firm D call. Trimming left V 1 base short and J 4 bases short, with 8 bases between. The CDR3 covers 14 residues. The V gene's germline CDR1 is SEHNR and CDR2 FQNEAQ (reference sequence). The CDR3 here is CASSLEGWNQPQHF. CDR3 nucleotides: TGTGCCAGCAGCTTAGAAGGGTGGAATCAGCCCCAGCATTTT.

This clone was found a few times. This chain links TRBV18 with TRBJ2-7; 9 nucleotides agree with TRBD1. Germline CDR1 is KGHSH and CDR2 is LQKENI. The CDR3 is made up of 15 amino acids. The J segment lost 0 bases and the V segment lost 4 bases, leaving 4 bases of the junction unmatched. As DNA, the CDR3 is TGTGCCAGCTCACAGGAGGGACAGGGCTCCTACGAGCAGTACTTC. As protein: CASSQEGQGSYEQYF.

The CDR3 nucleotides are TGCGCCACCGGCGGAAATCAGCCCCAGCATTTT. Translating it yields CATGGNQPQHF. The V call is TRBV10-1, the J call TRBJ1-5; D gene unclear. Germline CDR1 WNHNN, CDR2 SYGVQD (reference sequence). CDR3 size: 11 residues. V was trimmed by 10 bases and J by 4 bases, leaving 8 bases between them.

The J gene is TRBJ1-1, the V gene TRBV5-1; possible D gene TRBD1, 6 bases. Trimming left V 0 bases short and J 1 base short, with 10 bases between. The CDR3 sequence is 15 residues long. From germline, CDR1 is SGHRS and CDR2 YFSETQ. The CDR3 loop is CASSLVPGENTEAFF. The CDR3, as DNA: TGCGCCAGCAGCTTGGTGCCAGGGGAGAACACTGAAGCTTTCTTT.

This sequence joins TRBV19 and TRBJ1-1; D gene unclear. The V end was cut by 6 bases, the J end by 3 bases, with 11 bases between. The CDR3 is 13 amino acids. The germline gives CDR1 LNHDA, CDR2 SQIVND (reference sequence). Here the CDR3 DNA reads TGTGCCAGTAGGATGAGGGTCGACACTGAAGCTTTCTTT. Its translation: CASRMRVDTEAFF.

The CDR3 nucleotides are TGCGCCAGCAGCTCCCGGACAGGTCCGGATCAGCCCCAGCATTTT. Protein sequence: CASSSRTGPDQPQHF. The chain joins TRBV5-1 to TRBJ1-5, with 7 bases aligning to TRBD1. The CDR3 length is 15 residues. V lost 3 bases and J lost 5; bases outside the gene matches: 8. Germline V gives CDR1 SGHRS, CDR2 YFSETQ.

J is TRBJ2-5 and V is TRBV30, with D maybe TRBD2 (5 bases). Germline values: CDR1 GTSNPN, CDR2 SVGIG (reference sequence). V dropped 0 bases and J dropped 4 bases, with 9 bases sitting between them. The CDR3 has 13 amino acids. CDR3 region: CAWSVIRGETQYF. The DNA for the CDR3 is TGTGCCTGGAGTGTAATCCGGGGAGAGACCCAGTACTTC.

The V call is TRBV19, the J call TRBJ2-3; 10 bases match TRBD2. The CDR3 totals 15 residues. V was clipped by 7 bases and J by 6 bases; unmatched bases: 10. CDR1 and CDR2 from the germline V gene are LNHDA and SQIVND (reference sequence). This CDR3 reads CASTPTSGIYDTQYF. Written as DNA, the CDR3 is TGTGCCAGTACTCCTACTAGCGGGATCTATGATACGCAGTATTTT.

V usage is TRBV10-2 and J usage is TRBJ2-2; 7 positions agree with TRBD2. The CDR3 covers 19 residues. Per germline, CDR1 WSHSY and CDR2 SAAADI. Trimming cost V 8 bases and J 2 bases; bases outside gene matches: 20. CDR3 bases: TGCGCCAGCGGGCCTATATCCCCTGGGCTAGCGGATAACACCGGGGAGCTGTTTTTT. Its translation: CASGPISPGLADNTGELFF.

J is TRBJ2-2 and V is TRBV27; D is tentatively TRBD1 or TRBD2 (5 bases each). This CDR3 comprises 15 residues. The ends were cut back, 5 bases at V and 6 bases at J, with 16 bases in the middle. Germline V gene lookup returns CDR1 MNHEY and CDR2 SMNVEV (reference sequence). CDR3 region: CASSTLSGRAGELFF. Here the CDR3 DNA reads TGTGCCAGCAGTACCCTCTCGGGACGGGCCGGGGAGCTGTTTTTT.

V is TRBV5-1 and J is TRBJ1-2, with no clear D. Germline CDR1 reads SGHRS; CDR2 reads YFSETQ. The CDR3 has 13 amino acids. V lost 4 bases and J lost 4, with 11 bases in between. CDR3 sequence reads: CASSALSSYGYTF. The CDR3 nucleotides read TGCGCCAGCAGCGCCTTATCCTCCTATGGCTACACCTTC.

The CDR3 nucleotides are TGTGCCAGCAGCTTTCAGGGGATAGACGGCTACACCTTC. Translation gives CASSFQGIDGYTF. The V call is TRBV12-1, the J call TRBJ1-2; the table's D call TRBD1 went unverified against the DNA. TRBV12-1 has pseudogene status. The CDR3 has 13 residues.

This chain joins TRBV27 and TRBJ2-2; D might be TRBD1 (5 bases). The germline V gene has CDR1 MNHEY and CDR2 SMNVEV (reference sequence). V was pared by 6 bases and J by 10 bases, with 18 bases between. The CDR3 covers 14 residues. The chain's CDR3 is CASSSGSGIMELFF. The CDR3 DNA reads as TGTGCCAGCAGCTCCGGGTCAGGGATTATGGAGCTGTTTTTT.

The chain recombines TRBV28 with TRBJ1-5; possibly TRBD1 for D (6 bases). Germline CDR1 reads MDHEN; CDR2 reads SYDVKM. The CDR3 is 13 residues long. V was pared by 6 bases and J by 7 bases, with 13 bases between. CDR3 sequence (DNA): TGTGCCAGCAGCCAGGGGAACGACCAGCCCCAGCATTTT. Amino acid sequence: CASSQGNDQPQHF. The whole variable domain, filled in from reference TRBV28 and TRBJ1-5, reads DVKVTQSSRYLVKRTGEKVFLECVQDMDHENMFWYRQDPGLGLRLIYFSYDVKMKEKGDIPEGYSVSREKKERFSLILESASTNQTSMYLCASSQGNDQPQHFGDGTRLSIL.